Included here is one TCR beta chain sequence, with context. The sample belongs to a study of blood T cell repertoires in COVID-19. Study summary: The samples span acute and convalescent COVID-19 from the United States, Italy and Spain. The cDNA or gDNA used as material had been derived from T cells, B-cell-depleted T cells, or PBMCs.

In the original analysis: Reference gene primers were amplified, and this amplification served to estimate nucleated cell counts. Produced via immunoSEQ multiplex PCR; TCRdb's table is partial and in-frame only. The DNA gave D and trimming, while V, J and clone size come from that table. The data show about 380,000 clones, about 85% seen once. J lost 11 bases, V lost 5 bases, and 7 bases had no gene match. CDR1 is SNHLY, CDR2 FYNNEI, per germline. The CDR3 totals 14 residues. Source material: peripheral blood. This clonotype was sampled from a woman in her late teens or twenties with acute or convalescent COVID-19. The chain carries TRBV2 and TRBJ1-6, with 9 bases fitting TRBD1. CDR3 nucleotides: TGTGCCAGCAGTCTGGGACAGGGAGGGGCACCCCTCCACTTT. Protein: CASSLGQGGAPLHF.